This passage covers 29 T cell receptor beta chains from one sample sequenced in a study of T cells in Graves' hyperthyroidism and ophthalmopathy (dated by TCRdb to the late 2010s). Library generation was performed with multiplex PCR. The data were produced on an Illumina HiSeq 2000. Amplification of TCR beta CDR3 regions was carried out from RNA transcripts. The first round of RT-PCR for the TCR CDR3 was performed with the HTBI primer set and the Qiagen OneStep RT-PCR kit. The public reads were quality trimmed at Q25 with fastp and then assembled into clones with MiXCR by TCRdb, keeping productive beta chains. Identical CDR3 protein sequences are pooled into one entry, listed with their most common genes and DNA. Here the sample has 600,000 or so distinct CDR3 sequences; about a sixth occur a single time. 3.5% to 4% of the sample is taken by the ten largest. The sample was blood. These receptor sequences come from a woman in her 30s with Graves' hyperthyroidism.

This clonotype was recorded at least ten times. CDR3 sequence: CASSPTGPRYQETQYF. CDR3 nucleotides: TGTGCCAGCAGTCCGACAGGACCCCGGTACCAAGAGACCCAGTACTTC. The chain joins TRBV7-9 to TRBJ2-5; D possibly corresponds to TRBD1 (6 bases). Trimming left V 6 bases short and J 0 bases short, with 17 bases between. Germline V CDR1 and CDR2: SEHNR, FQNEAQ (reference sequence). This CDR3 comprises 16 residues. The full variable domain, its missing parts supplied by reference TRBV7-9 and TRBJ2-5, is DTGVSQNPRHKITKRGQNVTFRCDPISEHNRLYWYRQTLGQGPEFLTYFQNEAQLEKSRLLSDRFSAERPKGSFSTLEIQRTEQGDSAMYLCASSPTGPRYQETQYFGPGTRLLVL.

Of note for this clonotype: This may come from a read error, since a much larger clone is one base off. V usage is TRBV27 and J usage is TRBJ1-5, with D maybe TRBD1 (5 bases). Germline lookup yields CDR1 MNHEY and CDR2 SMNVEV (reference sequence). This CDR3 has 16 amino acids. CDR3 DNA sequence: TGTGCCGGCAGGACCGGGGGACCCGGTAGCAATCAGCCCCAGCATTTT. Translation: CAGRTGGPGSNQPQHF.

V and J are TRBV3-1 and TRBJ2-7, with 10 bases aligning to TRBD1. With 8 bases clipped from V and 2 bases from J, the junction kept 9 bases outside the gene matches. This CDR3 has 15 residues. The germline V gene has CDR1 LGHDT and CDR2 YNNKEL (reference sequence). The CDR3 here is CASASSTGGAYEQYF. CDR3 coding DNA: TGTGCCAGCGCCTCCTCGACAGGGGGCGCCTACGAGCAGTACTTC.

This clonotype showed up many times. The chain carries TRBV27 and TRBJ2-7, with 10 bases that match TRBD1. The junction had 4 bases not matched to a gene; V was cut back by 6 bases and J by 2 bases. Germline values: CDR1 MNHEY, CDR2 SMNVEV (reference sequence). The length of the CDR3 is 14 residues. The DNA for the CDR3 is TGTGCCAGCAGCTTAGGGACAGGGGCCTACGAGCAGTACTTC. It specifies CASSLGTGAYEQYF.

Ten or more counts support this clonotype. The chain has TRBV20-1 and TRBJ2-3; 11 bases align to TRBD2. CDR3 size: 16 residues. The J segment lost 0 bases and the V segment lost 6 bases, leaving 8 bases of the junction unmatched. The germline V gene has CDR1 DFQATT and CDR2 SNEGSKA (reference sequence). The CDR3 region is CSATGTSGSSTDTQYF. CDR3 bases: TGCAGTGCCACCGGGACTAGCGGCTCTAGCACAGATACGCAGTATTTT.

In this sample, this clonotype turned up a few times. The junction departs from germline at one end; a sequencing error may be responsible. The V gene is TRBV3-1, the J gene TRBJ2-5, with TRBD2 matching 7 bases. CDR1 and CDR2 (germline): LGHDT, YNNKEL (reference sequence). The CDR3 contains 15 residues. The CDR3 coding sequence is TGTGCCAGCAGCCAAGCTCTGGGCGGGAGAGAGGCCCAGTACTTC. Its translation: CASSQALGGREAQYF.

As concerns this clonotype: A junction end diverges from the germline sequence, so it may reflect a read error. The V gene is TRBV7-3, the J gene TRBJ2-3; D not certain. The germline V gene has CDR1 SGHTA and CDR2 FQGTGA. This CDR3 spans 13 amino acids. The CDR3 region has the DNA TGTGTCAGCAGCTTAATCGCATCGGATACGCAGTATTTT. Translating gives CVSSLIASDTQYF.

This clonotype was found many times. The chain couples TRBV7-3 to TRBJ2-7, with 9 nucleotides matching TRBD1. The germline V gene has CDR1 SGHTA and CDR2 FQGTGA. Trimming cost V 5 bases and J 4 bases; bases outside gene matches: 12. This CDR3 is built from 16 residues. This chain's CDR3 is CASSQMAGTGIYEQYF. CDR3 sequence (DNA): TGTGCCAGCAGCCAAATGGCCGGGACAGGGATATACGAGCAGTACTTC.

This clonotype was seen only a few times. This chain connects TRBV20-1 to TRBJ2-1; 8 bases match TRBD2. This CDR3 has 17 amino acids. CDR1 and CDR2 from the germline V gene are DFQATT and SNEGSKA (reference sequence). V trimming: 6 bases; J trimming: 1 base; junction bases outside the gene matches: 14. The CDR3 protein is CSAEPNTGTRSYNEQFF. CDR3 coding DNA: TGCAGTGCCGAACCTAATACCGGGACTAGGTCCTACAATGAGCAGTTCTTC.

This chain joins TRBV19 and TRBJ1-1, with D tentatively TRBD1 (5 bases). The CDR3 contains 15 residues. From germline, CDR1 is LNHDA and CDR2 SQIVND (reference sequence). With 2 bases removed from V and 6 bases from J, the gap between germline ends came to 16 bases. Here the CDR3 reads CASSIRAGGVAEAFF. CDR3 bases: TGTGCCAGTAGTATACGGGCCGGGGGGGTCGCTGAAGCTTTCTTT. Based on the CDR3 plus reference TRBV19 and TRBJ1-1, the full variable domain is DGGITQSPKYLFRKEGQNVTLSCEQNLNHDAMYWYRQDPGQGLRLIYYSQIVNDFQKGDIAEGYSVSREKKESFPLTVTSAQKNPTAFYLCASSIRAGGVAEAFFGQGTRLTVV.

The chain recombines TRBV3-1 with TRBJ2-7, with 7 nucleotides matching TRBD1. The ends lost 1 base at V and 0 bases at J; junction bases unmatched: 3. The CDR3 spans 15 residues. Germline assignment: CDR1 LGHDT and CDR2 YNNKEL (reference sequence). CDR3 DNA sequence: TGTGCCAGCAGCCAAGTCGGGACAGCCTCCTACGAGCAGTACTTC. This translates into CASSQVGTASYEQYF.

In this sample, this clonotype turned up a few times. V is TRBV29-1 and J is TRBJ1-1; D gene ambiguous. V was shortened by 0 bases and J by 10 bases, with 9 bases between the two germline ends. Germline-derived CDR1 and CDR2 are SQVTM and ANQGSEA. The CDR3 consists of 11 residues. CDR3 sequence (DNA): TGCAGCGTTGAAGAGGGAATGGGAGCTTTCTTT. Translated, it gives CSVEEGMGAFF.

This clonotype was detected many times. The CDR3 nucleotides are TGTGCCAGCAGTTACTCGGGTCCGGGGGCTGAGCAGTTCTTC. Translated, it gives CASSYSGPGAEQFF. J is TRBJ2-1 and V is TRBV6-5; D assignment may be TRBD1 or TRBD2 (6 bases each). CDR3 length equals 14 residues. Trimming stripped 0 bases from V and 9 bases from J, with 12 bases between. The germline V gene has CDR1 MNHEY and CDR2 SVGAGI.

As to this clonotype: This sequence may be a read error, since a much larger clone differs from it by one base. The CDR3 DNA follows: TGTGCCAGCAGCTTAAGTTTACTAGCGGGCTCCCCCAATGAGCAGTTCTTC. This translates into CASSLSLLAGSPNEQFF. The chain employs TRBV7-2 and TRBJ2-1; TRBD2 aligns across 9 bases. Germline CDR1 is SGHTA and CDR2 is FQGNSA. The CDR3 covers 17 residues. The trim removed 2 bases at V and 6 bases at J, leaving 11 bases unmatched.

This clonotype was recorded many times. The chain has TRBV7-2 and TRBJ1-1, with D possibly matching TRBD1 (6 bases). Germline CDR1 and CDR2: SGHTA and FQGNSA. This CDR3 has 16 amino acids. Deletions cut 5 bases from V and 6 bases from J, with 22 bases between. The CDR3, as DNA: TGTGCCAGCAGCCCTCTGGTTAAGACAGGTTTTCCTGAAGCTTTCTTT. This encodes CASSPLVKTGFPEAFF.

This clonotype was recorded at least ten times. The CDR3 DNA sequence: TGTGCCAGCAGCCAGAGCAGGGGCACTGAAGCTTTCTTT. Its translation: CASSQSRGTEAFF. This chain uses TRBV3-1 with TRBJ1-1; tentative D call: TRBD1 (6 bases). Trimming shortened V by 3 bases and J by 4 bases, and 9 bases separated the two germline ends. The CDR3 loop spans 13 amino acids. Germline loops: CDR1 LGHDT, CDR2 YNNKEL (reference sequence).

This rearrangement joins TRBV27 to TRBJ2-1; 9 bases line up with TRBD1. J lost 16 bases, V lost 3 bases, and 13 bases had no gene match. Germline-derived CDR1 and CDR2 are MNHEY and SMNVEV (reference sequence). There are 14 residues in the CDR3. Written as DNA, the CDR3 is TGTGCCAGCAGTTTGGGACTAAGGACAGGGGATGGATTCTTC. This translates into CASSLGLRTGDGFF.

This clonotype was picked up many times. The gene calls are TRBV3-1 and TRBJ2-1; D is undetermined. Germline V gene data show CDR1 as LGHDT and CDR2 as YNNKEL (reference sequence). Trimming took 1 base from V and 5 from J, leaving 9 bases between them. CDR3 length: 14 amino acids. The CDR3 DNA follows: TGTGCCAGCAGCCAAGCAGGCCTCCACAATGAGCAGTTCTTC. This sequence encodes CASSQAGLHNEQFF.

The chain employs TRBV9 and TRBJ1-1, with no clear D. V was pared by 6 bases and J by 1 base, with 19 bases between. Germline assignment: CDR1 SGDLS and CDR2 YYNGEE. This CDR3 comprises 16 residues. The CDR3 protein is CASNAILNAGNTEAFF. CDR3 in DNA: TGTGCCAGCAACGCTATACTGAACGCGGGGAACACTGAAGCTTTCTTT.

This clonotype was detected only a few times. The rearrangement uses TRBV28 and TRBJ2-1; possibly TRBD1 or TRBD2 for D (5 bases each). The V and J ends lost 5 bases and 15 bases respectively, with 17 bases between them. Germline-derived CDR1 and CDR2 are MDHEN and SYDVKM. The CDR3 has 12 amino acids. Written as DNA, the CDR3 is TGTGCCAGCAGTGAACAACGGGACGGCCCGTTCTTC. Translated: CASSEQRDGPFF.

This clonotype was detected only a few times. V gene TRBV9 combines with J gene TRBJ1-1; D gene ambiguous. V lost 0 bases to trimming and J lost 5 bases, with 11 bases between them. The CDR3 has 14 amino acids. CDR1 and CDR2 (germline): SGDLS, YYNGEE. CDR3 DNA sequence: TGTGCCAGCAGCGTAGGAGACCCCGGAACTGAAGCTTTCTTT. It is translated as CASSVGDPGTEAFF.

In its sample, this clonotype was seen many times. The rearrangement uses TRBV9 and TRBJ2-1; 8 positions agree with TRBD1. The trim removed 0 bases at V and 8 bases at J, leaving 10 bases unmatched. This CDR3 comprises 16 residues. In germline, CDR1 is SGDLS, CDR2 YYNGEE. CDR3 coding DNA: TGTGCCAGCAGCGTAGGGCTGGGACAGGCTGTGGATGAGCAGTTCTTC. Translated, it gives CASSVGLGQAVDEQFF.

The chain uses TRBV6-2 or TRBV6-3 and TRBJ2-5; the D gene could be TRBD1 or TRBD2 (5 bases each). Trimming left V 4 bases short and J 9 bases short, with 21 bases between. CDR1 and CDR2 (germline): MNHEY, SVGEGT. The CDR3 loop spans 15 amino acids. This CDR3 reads CASSSRGPTGWAQYF. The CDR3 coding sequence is TGTGCCAGCAGTTCCCGGGGACCCACGGGGTGGGCCCAGTACTTC.

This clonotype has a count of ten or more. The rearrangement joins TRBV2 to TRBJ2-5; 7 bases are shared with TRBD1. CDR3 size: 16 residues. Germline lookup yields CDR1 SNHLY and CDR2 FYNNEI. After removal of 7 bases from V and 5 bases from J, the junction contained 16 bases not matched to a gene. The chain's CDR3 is CASTPVDRAIQETQYF. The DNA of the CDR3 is TGTGCCAGCACCCCCGTCGACAGGGCGATTCAGGAGACCCAGTACTTC.

The CDR3 DNA follows: TGTGCCAGTAGTTACGGACGGGTGACTGAAGCTTTCTTT. Protein sequence: CASSYGRVTEAFF. The gene calls are TRBV19 and TRBJ1-1; D gene ambiguous. The CDR3 is 13 amino acids. Trimming removed 5 bases from V and 5 bases from J, with 12 bases in between. Germline V gives CDR1 LNHDA, CDR2 SQIVND (reference sequence).

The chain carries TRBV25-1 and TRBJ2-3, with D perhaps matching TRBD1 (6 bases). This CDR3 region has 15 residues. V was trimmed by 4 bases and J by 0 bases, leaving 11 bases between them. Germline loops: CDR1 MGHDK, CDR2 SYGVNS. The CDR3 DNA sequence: TGTGCCAGCAGTGTCAGGACAGTTAGCACAGATACGCAGTATTTT. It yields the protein CASSVRTVSTDTQYF.

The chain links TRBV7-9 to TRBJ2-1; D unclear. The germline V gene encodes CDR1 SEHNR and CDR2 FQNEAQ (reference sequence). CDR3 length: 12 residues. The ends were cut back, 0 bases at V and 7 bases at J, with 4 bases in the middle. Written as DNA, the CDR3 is TGTGCCAGCAGCTTAGCGGAAAATGAGCAGTTCTTC. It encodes CASSLAENEQFF. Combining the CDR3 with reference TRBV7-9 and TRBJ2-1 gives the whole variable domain DTGVSQNPRHKITKRGQNVTFRCDPISEHNRLYWYRQTLGQGPEFLTYFQNEAQLEKSRLLSDRFSAERPKGSFSTLEIQRTEQGDSAMYLCASSLAENEQFFGPGTRLTVL.

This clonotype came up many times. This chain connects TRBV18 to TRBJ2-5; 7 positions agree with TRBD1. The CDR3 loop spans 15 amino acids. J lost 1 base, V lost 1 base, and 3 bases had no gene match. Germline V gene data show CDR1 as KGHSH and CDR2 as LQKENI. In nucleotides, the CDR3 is TGTGCCAGCTCACCACGGAACAGGGGCCAAGAGACCCAGTACTTC. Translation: CASSPRNRGQETQYF.

The chain's CDR3 is CSAPGTSGRTGELFF. CDR3 nucleotides: TGCAGCGCACCCGGGACTAGCGGACGTACTGGGGAGCTGTTTTTT. This chain links TRBV29-1 with TRBJ2-2; 11 positions match TRBD2. CDR3 length equals 15 residues. Per germline, CDR1 SQVTM and CDR2 ANQGSEA. J gave up 8 bases and V 7 bases, and 12 bases lay outside the gene matches.